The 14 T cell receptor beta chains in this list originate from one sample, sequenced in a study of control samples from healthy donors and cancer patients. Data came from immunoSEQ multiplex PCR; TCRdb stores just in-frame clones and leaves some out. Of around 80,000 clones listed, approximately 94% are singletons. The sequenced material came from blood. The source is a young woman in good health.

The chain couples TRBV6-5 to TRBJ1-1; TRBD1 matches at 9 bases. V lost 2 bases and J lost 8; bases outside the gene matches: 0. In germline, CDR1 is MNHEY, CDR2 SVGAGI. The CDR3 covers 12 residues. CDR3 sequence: CASSYGTGEAFF. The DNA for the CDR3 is TGTGCCAGCAGTTACGGGACAGGGGAAGCTTTCTTT.

This CDR3 is CASRGGRTNEQFF. The CDR3 nucleotides are TGTGCCAGCAGGGGGGGCAGGACCAATGAGCAGTTCTTC. The chain combines TRBV5-6 with TRBJ2-1; D tentatively reads TRBD1 or TRBD2 (6 bases each). The length of the CDR3 is 13 residues. V was cut by 5 bases and J by 6 bases, with 12 bases left in between. CDR1 is SGHDT and CDR2 is YYEEEE in the germline V gene.

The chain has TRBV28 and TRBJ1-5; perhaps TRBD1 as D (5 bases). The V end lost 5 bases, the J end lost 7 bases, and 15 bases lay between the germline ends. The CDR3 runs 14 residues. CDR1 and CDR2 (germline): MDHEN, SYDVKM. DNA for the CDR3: TGTGCCAGCAGTGGTGGGGGGATGCAGCAGCCCCAGCATTTT. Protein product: CASSGGGMQQPQHF.

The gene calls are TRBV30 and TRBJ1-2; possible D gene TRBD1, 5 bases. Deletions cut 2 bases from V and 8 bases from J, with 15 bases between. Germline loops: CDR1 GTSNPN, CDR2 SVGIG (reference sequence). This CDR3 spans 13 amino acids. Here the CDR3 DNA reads TGTGCCTGGAGTTTGGGGCCGATGTGGGGCTACACCTTC. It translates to CAWSLGPMWGYTF.

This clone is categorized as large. Written as DNA, the CDR3 is TGTGCCTCCTACCCCGGGACCGGGGAGCTGTTTTTT. Its translation is CASYPGTGELFF. The rearrangement uses TRBV30 and TRBJ2-2; no definite D call. The CDR3 is 12 residues long. V was shortened by 7 bases and J by 5 bases, with 11 bases between the two germline ends. Germline CDR1 is GTSNPN and CDR2 is SVGIG (reference sequence).

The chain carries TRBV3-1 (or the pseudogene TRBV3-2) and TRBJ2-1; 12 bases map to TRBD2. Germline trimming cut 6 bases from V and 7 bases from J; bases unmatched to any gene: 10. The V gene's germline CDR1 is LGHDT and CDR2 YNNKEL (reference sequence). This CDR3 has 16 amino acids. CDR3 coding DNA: TGTGCCAGCAGTCCTCCTAGCGGGGGGGCCTCGAATGAGCAGTTCTTC. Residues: CASSPPSGGASNEQFF.

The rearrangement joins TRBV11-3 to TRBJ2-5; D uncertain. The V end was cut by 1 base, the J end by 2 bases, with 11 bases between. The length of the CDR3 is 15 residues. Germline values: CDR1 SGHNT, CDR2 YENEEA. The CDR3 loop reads CASSLGALPQETQYF. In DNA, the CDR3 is TGTGCCAGCAGCTTAGGTGCTCTGCCTCAAGAGACCCAGTACTTC. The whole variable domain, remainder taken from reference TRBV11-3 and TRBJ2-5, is EAGVVQSPRYKIIEKKQPVAFWCNPISGHNTLYWYLQNLGQGPELLIRYENEEAVDDSQLPKDRFSAERLKGVDSTLKIQPAELGDSAVYLCASSLGALPQETQYFGPGTRLLVL.

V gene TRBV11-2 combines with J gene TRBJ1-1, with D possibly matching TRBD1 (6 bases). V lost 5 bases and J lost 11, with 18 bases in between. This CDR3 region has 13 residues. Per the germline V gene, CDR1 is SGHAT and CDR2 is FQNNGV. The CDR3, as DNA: TGTGCCAGCAGCAATACAGGGACCCGTGAGGCTTTCTTT. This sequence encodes CASSNTGTREAFF.

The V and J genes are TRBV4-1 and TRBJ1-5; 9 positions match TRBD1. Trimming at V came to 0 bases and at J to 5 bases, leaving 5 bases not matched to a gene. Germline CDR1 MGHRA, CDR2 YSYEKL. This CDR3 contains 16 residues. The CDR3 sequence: CASSQDPTGGYQPQHF. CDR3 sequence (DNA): TGCGCCAGCAGCCAAGATCCGACAGGGGGTTATCAGCCCCAGCATTTT.

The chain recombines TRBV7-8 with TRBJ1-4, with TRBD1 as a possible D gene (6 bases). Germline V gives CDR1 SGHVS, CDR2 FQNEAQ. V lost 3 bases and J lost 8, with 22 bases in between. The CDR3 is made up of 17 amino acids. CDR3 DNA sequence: TGTGCCAGCAGCTTTCCCGGAGGAGAGGGGGGAGACGAAAAACTGTTTTTT. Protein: CASSFPGGEGGDEKLFF.

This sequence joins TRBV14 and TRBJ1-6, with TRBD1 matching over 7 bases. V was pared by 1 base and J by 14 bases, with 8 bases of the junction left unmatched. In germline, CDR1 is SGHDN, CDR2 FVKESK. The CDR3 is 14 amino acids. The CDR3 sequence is CASSQGQGPPTLHF. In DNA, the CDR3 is TGTGCCAGCAGCCAAGGACAGGGTCCCCCGACCCTCCACTTT.

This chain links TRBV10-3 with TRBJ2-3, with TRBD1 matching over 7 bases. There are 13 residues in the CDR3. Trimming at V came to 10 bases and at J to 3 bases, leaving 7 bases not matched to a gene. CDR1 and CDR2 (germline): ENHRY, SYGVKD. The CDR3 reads CATTGKSTDTQYF. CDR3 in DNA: TGTGCCACGACAGGGAAATCGACAGATACGCAGTATTTT.

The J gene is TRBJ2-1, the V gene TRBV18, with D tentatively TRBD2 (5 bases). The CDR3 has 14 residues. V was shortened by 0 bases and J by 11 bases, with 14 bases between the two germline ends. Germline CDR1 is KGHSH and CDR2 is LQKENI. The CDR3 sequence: CASSPPSAGVQQFF. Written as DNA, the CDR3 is TGTGCCAGCTCACCACCGTCGGCCGGGGTTCAGCAGTTCTTC.

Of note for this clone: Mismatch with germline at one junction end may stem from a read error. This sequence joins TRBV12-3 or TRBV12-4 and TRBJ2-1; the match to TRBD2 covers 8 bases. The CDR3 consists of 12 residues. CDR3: CASTLGLAGLIF. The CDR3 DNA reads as TGTGCCAGCACCTTAGGACTAGCCGGATTGATCTTC.